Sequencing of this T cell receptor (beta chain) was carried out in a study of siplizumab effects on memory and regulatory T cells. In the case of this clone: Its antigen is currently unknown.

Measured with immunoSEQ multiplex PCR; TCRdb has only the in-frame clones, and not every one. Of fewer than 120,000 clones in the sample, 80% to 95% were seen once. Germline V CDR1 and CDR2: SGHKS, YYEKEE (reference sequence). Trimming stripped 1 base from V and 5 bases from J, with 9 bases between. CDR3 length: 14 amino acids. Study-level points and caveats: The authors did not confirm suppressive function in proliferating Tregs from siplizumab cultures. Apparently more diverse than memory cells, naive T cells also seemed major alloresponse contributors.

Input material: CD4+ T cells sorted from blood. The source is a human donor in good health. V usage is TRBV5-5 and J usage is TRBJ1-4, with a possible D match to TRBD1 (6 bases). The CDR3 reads CASSLWGQNEKLFF. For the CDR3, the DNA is TGTGCCAGCAGCTTGTGGGGGCAGAATGAAAAACTGTTTTTT.